This record concerns one T cell receptor beta chain sequence. The specificity of this receptor is unknown. It has no much larger one-base neighbor in the sample; base qualities were not kept. This sample is part of a study of blood T cell repertoires in COVID-19 (dated by TCRdb to 2020 to 2021). Regarding the research as a whole: Collaborator samples came from the United States, Italy and Spain and covered acute and convalescent phases of COVID-19. Nearly every sample came with metadata listing a de-identified subject ID, COVID-19 status, age in years and sex. The prospective study material was composed of cDNA or gDNA derived from T cells, B-cell-depleted T cells, or PBMCs. Deeply sampled blood TCRbeta repertoires from subjects exposed to, actively infected with, or recovered from COVID-19 were included in the dataset. The samples were drawn from two sources: the first 160 participants of the ongoing ImmuneRACE study, and approximately 1,300 subjects contributed by 6 global collaborators. The repertoires were released in a freely available public database intended as a resource for research on the immune response to SARS-CoV-2. HLA class I and class II types, where available, came from metadata supplied by the sample provider rather than from assay-based typing. On the study overall, not on this receptor specifically: How much clinical and demographic metadata was included differed by source and by participant, and the metadata was provided uncurated.

Collaborating institutions collected whole blood in K2EDTA tubes following their own protocols. Collaborator samples were shipped for TCRbeta analysis as frozen whole blood, isolated PBMCs, or DNA extracted from either sample type. The immunoSEQ Assay, a bias-controlled multiplex PCR, was used to amplify TCRbeta CDR3 regions from genomic DNA. The paper's processing steps were these. The number of nucleated cells in each sample was estimated from the amplification of reference gene primers within the assay. Sequence reads were collapsed and filtered to measure the absolute abundance of every unique TCRbeta CDR3 rearrangement. For each sample, productive Simpson clonality was calculated as the square root of Simpson's diversity index over productive rearrangements. TCRdb retrieved this table from immuneACCESS and kept in-frame rearrangements only. Not all clones are present; in checked studies, unresolved V genes account for under half, and no reason is known for the remainder. That table gives V, J and clone size, and the DNA gave D and trimming. The sample records some 110,000 clones, 86% of which are singletons. The ten most abundant clones make up roughly 5.4% of the sample.

The clonotype originates from a human donor in a cohort sampled during active COVID-19. The sequencing sample was made of peripheral blood.

DNA sequence: TGCGCCAGCAGCTTGCTCGGGGGGTTCGACACCGGGGAGCTGTTTTTT. The encoded protein is CASSLLGGFDTGELFF. The V and J segments used are TRBV5-1 and TRBJ2-2; 7 nucleotides in the junction match TRBD2. The germline V and J ends show losses of 1 base and 3 bases respectively, and no gene match explains 6 bases of the junction. The germline V gene sets CDR1 to SGHRS and CDR2 to YFSETQ. The CDR3, cysteine through phenylalanine, is 16 amino acids long. The CDR3 DNA has 48 bases and is translated from base 1.